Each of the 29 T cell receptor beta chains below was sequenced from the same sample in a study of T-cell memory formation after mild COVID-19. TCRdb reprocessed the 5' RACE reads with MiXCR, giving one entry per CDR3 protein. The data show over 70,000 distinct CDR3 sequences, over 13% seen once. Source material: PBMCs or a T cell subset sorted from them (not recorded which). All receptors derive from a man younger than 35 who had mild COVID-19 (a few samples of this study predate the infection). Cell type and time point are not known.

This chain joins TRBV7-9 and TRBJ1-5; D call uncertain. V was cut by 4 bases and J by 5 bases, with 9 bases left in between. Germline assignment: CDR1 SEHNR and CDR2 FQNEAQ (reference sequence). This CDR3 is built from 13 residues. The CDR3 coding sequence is TGTGCCAGCAGCTCAAACAGCTATCAGCCCCAGCATTTT. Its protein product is CASSSNSYQPQHF.

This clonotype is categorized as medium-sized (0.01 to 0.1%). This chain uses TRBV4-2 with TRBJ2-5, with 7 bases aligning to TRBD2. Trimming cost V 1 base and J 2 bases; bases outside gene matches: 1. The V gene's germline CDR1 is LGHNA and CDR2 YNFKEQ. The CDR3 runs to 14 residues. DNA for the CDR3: TGTGCCAGCAGCCAAGGACTAGCTCAAGAGACCCAGTACTTC. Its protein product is CASSQGLAQETQYF.

In nucleotides, the CDR3 is TGTGCCAGCAGCCCCAGCTTGGGCTTCGATGAGCAGTTCTTC. Translating it yields CASSPSLGFDEQFF. V is TRBV7-2 and J is TRBJ2-1; no clear D gene. Trimming took 5 bases from V and 8 from J, leaving 16 bases between them. Germline lookup yields CDR1 SGHTA and CDR2 FQGNSA. The CDR3 has 14 residues.

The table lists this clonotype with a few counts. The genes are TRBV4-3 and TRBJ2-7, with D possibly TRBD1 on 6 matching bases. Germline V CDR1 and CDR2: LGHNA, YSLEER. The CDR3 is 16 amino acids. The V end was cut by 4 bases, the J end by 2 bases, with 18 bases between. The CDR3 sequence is CASSPSEGTPTYEQYV. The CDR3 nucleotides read TGCGCCAGCAGCCCCAGTGAAGGGACACCGACCTACGAGCAGTACGTC.

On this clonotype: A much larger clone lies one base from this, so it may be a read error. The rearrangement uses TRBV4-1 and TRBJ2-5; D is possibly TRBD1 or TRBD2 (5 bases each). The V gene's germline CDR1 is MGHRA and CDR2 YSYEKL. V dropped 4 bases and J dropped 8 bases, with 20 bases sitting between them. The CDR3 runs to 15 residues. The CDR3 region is CASSPRTGIGDTQYF. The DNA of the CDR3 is TGCGCCAGCAGCCCGAGGACGGGGATAGGGGATACCCAGTACTTC.

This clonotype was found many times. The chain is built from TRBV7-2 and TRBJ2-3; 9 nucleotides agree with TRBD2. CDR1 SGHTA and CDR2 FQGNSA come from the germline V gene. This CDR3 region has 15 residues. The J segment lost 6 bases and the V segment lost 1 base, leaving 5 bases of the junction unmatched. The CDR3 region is CASSLVAGAGDTQYF. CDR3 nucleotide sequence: TGTGCCAGCAGCTTAGTAGCGGGGGCTGGGGATACGCAGTATTTT. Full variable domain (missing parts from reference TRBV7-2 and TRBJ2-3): GAGVSQSPSNKVTEKGKDVELRCDPISGHTALYWYRQSLGQGLEFLIYFQGNSAPDKSGLPSDRFSAERTGGSVSTLTIQRTQQEDSAVYLCASSLVAGAGDTQYFGPGTRLTVL.

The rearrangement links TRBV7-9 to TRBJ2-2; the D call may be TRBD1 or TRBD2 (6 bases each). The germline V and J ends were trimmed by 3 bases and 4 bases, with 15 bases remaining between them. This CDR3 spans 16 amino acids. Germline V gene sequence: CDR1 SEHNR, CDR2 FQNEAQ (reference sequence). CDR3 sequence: CASSFVGGRGTGELFF. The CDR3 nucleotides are TGTGCCAGCAGCTTTGTCGGGGGCCGTGGCACCGGGGAGCTGTTTTTT.

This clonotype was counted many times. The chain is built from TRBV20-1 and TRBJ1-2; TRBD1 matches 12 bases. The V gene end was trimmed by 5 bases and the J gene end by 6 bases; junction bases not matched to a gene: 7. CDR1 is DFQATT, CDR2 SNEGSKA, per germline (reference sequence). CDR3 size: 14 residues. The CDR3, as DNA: TGCAGTGCTTGGGACAGGGGGCGGAGGGATGGCTACACCTTC. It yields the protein CSAWDRGRRDGYTF.

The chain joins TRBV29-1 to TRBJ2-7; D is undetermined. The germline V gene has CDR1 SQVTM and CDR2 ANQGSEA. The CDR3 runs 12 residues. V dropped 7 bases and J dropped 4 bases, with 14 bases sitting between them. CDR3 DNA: TGCAGCGCGACCGTCGCAGGATACGAGCAGTACTTC. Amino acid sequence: CSATVAGYEQYF.

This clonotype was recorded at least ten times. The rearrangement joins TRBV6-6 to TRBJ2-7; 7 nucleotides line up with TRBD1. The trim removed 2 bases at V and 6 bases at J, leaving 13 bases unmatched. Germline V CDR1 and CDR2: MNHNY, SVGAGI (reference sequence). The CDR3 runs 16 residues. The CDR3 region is CASSYVPNKQGSEQYV. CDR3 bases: TGTGCCAGCAGTTACGTCCCGAATAAACAGGGGTCCGAGCAGTACGTC.

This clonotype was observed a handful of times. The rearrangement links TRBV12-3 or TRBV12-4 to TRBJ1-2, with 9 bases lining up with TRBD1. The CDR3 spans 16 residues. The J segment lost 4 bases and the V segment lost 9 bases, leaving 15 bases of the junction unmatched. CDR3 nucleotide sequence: TGTGCCAGTGCGGGGACAGGGAGGAGTTCGGGCTATGGCTACACCTTC. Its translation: CASAGTGRSSGYGYTF.

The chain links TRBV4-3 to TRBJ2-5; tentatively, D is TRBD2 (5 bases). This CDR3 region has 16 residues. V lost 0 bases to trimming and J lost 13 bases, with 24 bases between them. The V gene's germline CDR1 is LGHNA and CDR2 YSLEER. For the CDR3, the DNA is TGCGCCAGCAGCCAAGATCTCGTCGGGCTAGCCGAAGTTTGGTACTTC. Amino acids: CASSQDLVGLAEVWYF.

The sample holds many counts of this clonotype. CDR3 protein: CSVDTGEDTEAFF. In DNA, the CDR3 is TGCAGCGTTGATACAGGGGAGGACACTGAAGCTTTCTTT. The J gene is TRBJ1-1, the V gene TRBV29-1, with 7 bases fitting TRBD1. The germline V gene encodes CDR1 SQVTM and CDR2 ANQGSEA. V lost 3 bases and J lost 3; bases outside the gene matches: 4. The CDR3 sequence is 13 residues long.

As DNA, the CDR3 is TGTGCCAGCAGTTTTCGGTTCGACAGGAGCACAGATACGCAGTATTTT. The encoded protein is CASSFRFDRSTDTQYF. The chain recombines TRBV12-3 or TRBV12-4 with TRBJ2-3, with TRBD1 as a possible D gene (6 bases). The V end was cut by 3 bases, the J end by 0 bases, with 13 bases between. The CDR3 is 16 residues long.

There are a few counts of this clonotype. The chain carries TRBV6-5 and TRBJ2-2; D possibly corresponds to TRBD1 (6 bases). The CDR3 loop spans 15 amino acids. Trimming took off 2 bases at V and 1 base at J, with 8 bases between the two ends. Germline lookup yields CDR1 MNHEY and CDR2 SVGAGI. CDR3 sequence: CASSYTTGNTGELFF. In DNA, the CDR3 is TGTGCCAGCAGTTACACGACAGGGAACACCGGGGAGCTGTTTTTT.

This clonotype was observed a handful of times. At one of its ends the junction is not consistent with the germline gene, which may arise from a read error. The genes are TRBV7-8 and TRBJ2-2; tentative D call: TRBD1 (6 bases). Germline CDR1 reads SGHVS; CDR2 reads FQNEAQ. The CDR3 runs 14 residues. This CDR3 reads CASVQGPNTGELFF. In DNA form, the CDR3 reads TGTGCCAGCGTACAGGGACCGAATACCGGGGAGCTGTTTTTT.

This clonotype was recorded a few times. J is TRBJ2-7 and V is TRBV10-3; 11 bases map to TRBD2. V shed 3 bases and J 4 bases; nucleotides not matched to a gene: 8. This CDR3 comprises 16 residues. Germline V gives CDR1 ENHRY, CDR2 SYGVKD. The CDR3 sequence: CAISEGPSGGTYEQYV. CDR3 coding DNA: TGTGCCATCAGTGAAGGTCCTAGCGGGGGGACGTACGAGCAGTACGTC.

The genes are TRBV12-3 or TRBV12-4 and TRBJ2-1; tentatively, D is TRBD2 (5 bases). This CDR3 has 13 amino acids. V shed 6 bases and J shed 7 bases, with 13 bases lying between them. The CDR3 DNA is TGTGCCAGCAGGGGAGCGGCCGGGAATGAGCAGTTCTTC. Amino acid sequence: CASRGAAGNEQFF.

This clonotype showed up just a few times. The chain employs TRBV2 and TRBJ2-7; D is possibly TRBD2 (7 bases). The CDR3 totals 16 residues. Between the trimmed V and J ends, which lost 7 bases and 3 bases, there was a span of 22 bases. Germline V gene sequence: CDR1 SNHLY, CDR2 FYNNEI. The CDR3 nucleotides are TGTGCCAGCATCCCAGAGGGGGGGACGGGAGTCTACGAGCAGTACTTC. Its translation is CASIPEGGTGVYEQYF.

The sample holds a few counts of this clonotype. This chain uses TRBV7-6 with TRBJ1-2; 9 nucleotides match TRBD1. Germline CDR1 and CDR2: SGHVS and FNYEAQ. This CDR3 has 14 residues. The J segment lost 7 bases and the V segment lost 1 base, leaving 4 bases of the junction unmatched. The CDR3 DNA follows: TGTGCCAGCAGCTTAGGCACAGGGGGCGGTGGCTACACCTTC. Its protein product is CASSLGTGGGGYTF.

For the CDR3, the DNA is TGTGCCAGCAGCCTGGGACAGGGGCCACACAATCAGCCCCAGCATTTT. As protein: CASSLGQGPHNQPQHF. The chain carries TRBV6-2 or TRBV6-3 and TRBJ1-5, with 10 nucleotides matching TRBD1. This CDR3 has 16 amino acids. Germline lookup yields CDR1 MNHEY and CDR2 SVGEGT. Trimming cost V 6 bases and J 3 bases; bases outside gene matches: 8.

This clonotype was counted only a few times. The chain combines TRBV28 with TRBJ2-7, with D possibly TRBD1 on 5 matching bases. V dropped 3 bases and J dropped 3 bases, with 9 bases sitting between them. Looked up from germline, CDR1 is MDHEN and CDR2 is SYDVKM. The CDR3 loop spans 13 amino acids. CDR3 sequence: CASSFRQGYEQYV. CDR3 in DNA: TGTGCCAGCAGTTTTAGGCAGGGCTACGAGCAGTACGTC.

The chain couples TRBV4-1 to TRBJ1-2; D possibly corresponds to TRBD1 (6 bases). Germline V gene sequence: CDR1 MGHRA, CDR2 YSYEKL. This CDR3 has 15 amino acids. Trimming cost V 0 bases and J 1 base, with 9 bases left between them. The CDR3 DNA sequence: TGCGCCAGCAGCCAAGATTGGACAGATAACTATGGCTACACCTTC. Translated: CASSQDWTDNYGYTF.

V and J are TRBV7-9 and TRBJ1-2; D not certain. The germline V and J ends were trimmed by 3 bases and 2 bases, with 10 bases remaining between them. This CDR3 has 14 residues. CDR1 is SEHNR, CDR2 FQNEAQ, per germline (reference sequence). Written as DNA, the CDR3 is TGTGCCAGCAGCTTCATTGACCCAAACTATGGCTACACCTTC. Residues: CASSFIDPNYGYTF.

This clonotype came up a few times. The CDR3 loop reads CASSQDQETQYF. Here the CDR3 DNA reads TGCGCCAGCAGCCAAGACCAAGAGACCCAGTACTTC. The rearrangement links TRBV4-1 to TRBJ2-5; D gene ambiguous. Germline loops: CDR1 MGHRA, CDR2 YSYEKL. The V end was cut by 0 bases, the J end by 1 base, with 0 bases between. This CDR3 region has 12 residues.

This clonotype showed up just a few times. The CDR3 reads CASSFGLGLLYEQYF. The CDR3 nucleotides read TGTGCCAGCAGCTTTGGGCTGGGCTTACTATACGAGCAGTACTTC. The chain is built from TRBV7-2 and TRBJ2-7; D remains ambiguous. The CDR3 spans 15 residues. Trimming stripped 3 bases from V and 4 bases from J, with 16 bases between. Germline-derived CDR1 and CDR2 are SGHTA and FQGNSA.

CDR3 residues: CASSQEYSWDTDYNEQFF. The CDR3 DNA reads TGTGCCAGCAGCCAAGAATATTCATGGGACACTGACTACAATGAGCAGTTCTTC. The rearrangement uses TRBV3-1 and TRBJ2-1; D is possibly TRBD1 (6 bases). The CDR3 is 18 amino acids. CDR1 is LGHDT, CDR2 YNNKEL, per germline (reference sequence). Trimming removed 0 bases from V and 3 bases from J, with 18 bases in between.

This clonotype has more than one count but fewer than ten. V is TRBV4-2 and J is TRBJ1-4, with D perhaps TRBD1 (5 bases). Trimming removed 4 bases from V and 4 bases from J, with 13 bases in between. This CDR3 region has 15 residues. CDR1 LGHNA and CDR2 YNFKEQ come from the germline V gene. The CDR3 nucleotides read TGTGCCAGCAGCCCTACCTGGGGGAGTAATGAAAAACTGTTTTTT. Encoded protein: CASSPTWGSNEKLFF.

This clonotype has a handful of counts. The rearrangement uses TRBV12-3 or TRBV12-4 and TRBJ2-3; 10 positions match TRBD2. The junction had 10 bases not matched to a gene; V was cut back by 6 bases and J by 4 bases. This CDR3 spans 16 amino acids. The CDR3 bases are TGTGCCAGCAGCCACCAAGCGGGGGGGCCTTCAGATACGCAGTATTTT. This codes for CASSHQAGGPSDTQYF.